The 27 T cell receptor beta chains below all came from one sample that was sequenced in a study of CD4 T cells in relation to SARS-CoV-2 and coronaviruses. Antigen specificity for these receptors is unknown. Repertoires were generated with immunoSEQ multiplex PCR, while TCRdb's copy carries only in-frame clones and drops some. The table records roughly 24,000 clones, over 75% of them present only once. Before the COVID-19 pandemic, during about 2011-2018, CD4+ T cells were taken from unexposed donors. CD4+ T cells were isolated from the cells after around 11 days of culture. Sequencing was carried out using CD4+ T cells from PBMCs, cultured in vitro. Receptor source: a human donor in good health.

This clone was seen more than once but under ten times. J is TRBJ2-7 and V is TRBV10-2; D remains ambiguous. V was pared by 3 bases and J by 0 bases, with 6 bases between. The V gene's germline CDR1 is WSHSY and CDR2 SAAADI. This CDR3 is built from 13 residues. The CDR3 spells CASSDPSSYEQYF. DNA for the CDR3: TGCGCCAGCAGTGACCCAAGCTCCTACGAGCAGTACTTC.

J is TRBJ2-7 and V is TRBV5-8, with 8 bases identical to TRBD1. J was trimmed by 0 bases and V by 5 bases; bases with no gene match: 7. The CDR3 totals 15 residues. Per germline, CDR1 SGHTS and CDR2 YDEGEE. The CDR3 loop is CASSTGTGASYEQYF. The CDR3 DNA reads as TGTGCCAGCAGTACTGGGACAGGAGCCTCCTACGAGCAGTACTTC.

This clone appeared once. V usage is TRBV5-4 and J usage is TRBJ1-1, with 8 positions matching TRBD1. Germline V CDR1 and CDR2: SGHNT, YYREEE (reference sequence). The V and J ends lost 3 bases and 5 bases, in that order; junction bases with no gene match: 9. This CDR3 has 15 residues. The CDR3 is CASSSQDRAVTEAFF. For the CDR3, the DNA is TGTGCCAGCAGCTCGCAGGACAGGGCGGTTACTGAAGCTTTCTTT.

The rearrangement uses TRBV4-2 and TRBJ2-2; tentatively, D is TRBD1 (6 bases). Germline CDR1 reads LGHNA; CDR2 reads YNFKEQ. CDR3 size: 16 residues. Trimming pared 1 base from V and 6 bases from J, leaving 15 bases between. CDR3 in DNA: TGTGCCAGCAGCCAAGGAGACAGGTTTTCAGCCGGGGAGCTGTTTTTT. Translation gives CASSQGDRFSAGELFF.

This clone was detected only a few times. The chain uses TRBV6-5 and TRBJ2-5; D might be TRBD1 (7 bases). The CDR3 is made up of 15 amino acids. Germline CDR1 MNHEY, CDR2 SVGAGI. V dropped 2 bases and J dropped 2 bases, with 12 bases sitting between them. For the CDR3, the DNA is TGTGCCAGCAGTTACCTCCAGGGGGGTCAAGAGACCCAGTACTTC. Its protein product is CASSYLQGGQETQYF.

The table lists this clone with a count of one. V gene TRBV5-1 combines with J gene TRBJ1-1; D ambiguous. In germline, CDR1 is SGHRS, CDR2 YFSETQ. The CDR3 length is 13 residues. The germline V and J ends were trimmed by 0 bases and 2 bases, with 5 bases remaining between them. CDR3 nucleotides: TGCGCCAGCAGCTTGGGCAGCAACACTGAAGCTTTCTTT. Its protein product is CASSLGSNTEAFF.

The rearrangement links TRBV2 to TRBJ2-1; 7 bases are shared with TRBD1. The V and J ends lost 5 bases and 6 bases, in that order; junction bases with no gene match: 4. The CDR3 length is 13 residues. Germline V gene data show CDR1 as SNHLY and CDR2 as FYNNEI. CDR3 bases: TGTGCCAGCAGTCTGTCAGGGGGCAATGAGCAGTTCTTC. Its translation is CASSLSGGNEQFF.

This rearrangement joins TRBV4-1 to TRBJ2-7; maybe TRBD2 (7 bases). This CDR3 is 16 amino acids long. Trimming shortened V by 1 base and J by 0 bases, and 13 bases separated the two germline ends. The V gene's germline CDR1 is MGHRA and CDR2 YSYEKL. CDR3 sequence: CASSQGGGASSYEQYF. In DNA, the CDR3 is TGCGCCAGCAGCCAAGGGGGGGGCGCGAGCTCCTACGAGCAGTACTTC.

The chain uses TRBV28 and TRBJ1-1; D is ambiguous. Trimming took 3 bases from V and 2 from J, leaving 4 bases between them. There are 12 residues in the CDR3. Germline lookup yields CDR1 MDHEN and CDR2 SYDVKM. CDR3 in amino acids: CASSLENTEAFF. The CDR3 coding sequence is TGTGCCAGCAGTTTGGAAAACACTGAAGCTTTCTTT. Combining the CDR3 with reference TRBV28 and TRBJ1-1 gives the whole variable domain DVKVTQSSRYLVKRTGEKVFLECVQDMDHENMFWYRQDPGLGLRLIYFSYDVKMKEKGDIPEGYSVSREKKERFSLILESASTNQTSMYLCASSLENTEAFFGQGTRLTVV.

The V gene is TRBV21-1, the J gene TRBJ2-7. TRBV21-1 is annotated as a pseudogene. The CDR3 spans 15 residues. The CDR3 bases are TGTGCCAGCAGCATTCTTCGGGCGTCGGGGGCCGAGCAGTACTTC. Protein sequence: CASSILRASGAEQYF.

This chain joins TRBV30 and TRBJ1-1; D is unresolved. The CDR3 totals 12 residues. Looked up from germline, CDR1 is GTSNPN and CDR2 is SVGIG (reference sequence). Trimming left V 6 bases short and J 2 bases short, with 10 bases between. The CDR3 sequence: CACRASNTEAFF. CDR3 DNA: TGTGCCTGTCGGGCCTCCAACACTGAAGCTTTCTTT. The full variable domain, with the rest looked up from reference TRBV30 and TRBJ1-1, is SQTIHQWPATLVQPVGSPLSLECTVEGTSNPNLYWYRQAAGRGLQLLFYSVGIGQISSEVPQNLSASRPQDRQFILSSKKLLLSDSGFYLCACRASNTEAFFGQGTRLTVV.

The chain recombines TRBV28 with TRBJ2-3, with TRBD2 as a possible D gene (5 bases). The CDR3 has 11 amino acids. With 8 bases removed from V and 8 bases from J, the gap between germline ends came to 11 bases. CDR1 MDHEN and CDR2 SYDVKM come from the germline V gene. The CDR3, as DNA: TGTGCCAGCGGACTCGCACGTACGCAGTATTTT. Amino acid sequence: CASGLARTQYF. Filled out from reference TRBV28 and TRBJ2-3, the complete variable domain reads DVKVTQSSRYLVKRTGEKVFLECVQDMDHENMFWYRQDPGLGLRLIYFSYDVKMKEKGDIPEGYSVSREKKERFSLILESASTNQTSMYLCASGLARTQYFGPGTRLTVL.

The chain employs TRBV5-6 and TRBJ2-7; D is ambiguous. This CDR3 contains 12 residues. Deletions cut 0 bases from V and 6 bases from J, with 7 bases between. Germline loops: CDR1 SGHDT, CDR2 YYEEEE. The CDR3 region has the DNA TGTGCCAGCAGCTTGGTTAGCCTCGAGCAGTACTTC. This encodes CASSLVSLEQYF.

The chain is built from TRBV30 and TRBJ2-6; TRBD2 matches 7 bases. Germline-derived CDR1 and CDR2 are GTSNPN and SVGIG (reference sequence). V lost 5 bases to trimming and J lost 2 bases; unmatched junction nucleotides: 6. The CDR3 loop spans 15 amino acids. CDR3 DNA sequence: TGTGCCTGGGCAACTGGGGGGGCTGGGGCCAACGTCCTGACTTTC. Protein: CAWATGGAGANVLTF.

The chain joins TRBV5-1 to TRBJ1-1, with a tentative D call TRBD1 (6 bases). V was trimmed by 4 bases and J by 5 bases, leaving 15 bases between them. Germline V gives CDR1 SGHRS, CDR2 YFSETQ. The CDR3 totals 14 residues. CDR3 nucleotides: TGCGCCAGCAGCCAAAACAGGGAACAGACTGAAGCTTTCTTT. Its translation is CASSQNREQTEAFF.

The chain joins TRBV6-5 to TRBJ1-5; D possibly corresponds to TRBD1 (5 bases). V was trimmed by 8 bases and J by 5 bases, leaving 16 bases between them. The length of the CDR3 is 14 residues. CDR1 and CDR2 from the germline V gene are MNHEY and SVGAGI. The CDR3 spells CASSRQGKDQPQHF. CDR3 sequence (DNA): TGTGCCAGCTCTCGCCAGGGTAAAGATCAGCCCCAGCATTTT.

The chain is built from TRBV11-2 and TRBJ1-1; a weak D match, TRBD1 (5 bases). There are 13 residues in the CDR3. Germline CDR1 reads SGHAT; CDR2 reads FQNNGV. Trimming left V 5 bases short and J 4 bases short, with 11 bases between. DNA of the CDR3: TGTGCCAGCAGCAAGACAGTGAGCACTGAAGCTTTCTTT. Translation: CASSKTVSTEAFF.

The rearrangement links TRBV3-1 (or the pseudogene TRBV3-2) to TRBJ2-3; 12 nucleotides agree with TRBD2. CDR1 LGHDT and CDR2 YNNKEL come from the germline V gene (reference sequence). Germline trimming cut 3 bases from V and 5 bases from J; bases unmatched to any gene: 3. The CDR3 consists of 15 residues. The CDR3 loop reads CASSQPGLAGDTQYF. As DNA, the CDR3 is TGTGCCAGCAGCCAGCCGGGACTAGCGGGAGATACGCAGTATTTT.

The chain joins TRBV6-4 to TRBJ2-1; TRBD2 agrees at 14 bases. CDR3 size: 15 residues. Germline lookup yields CDR1 MRHNA and CDR2 SNTAGT. After removal of 3 bases from V and 6 bases from J, the junction contained 1 base not matched to a gene. This chain's CDR3 is CASSEGTSGSNEQFF. CDR3 nucleotide sequence: TGTGCCAGCAGTGAAGGGACTAGCGGGAGCAATGAGCAGTTCTTC.

This clone was recorded only once. This chain uses TRBV6-5 with TRBJ2-1, with 9 bases fitting TRBD2. V was clipped by 0 bases and J by 3 bases; unmatched bases: 3. The CDR3 spans 16 residues. CDR1 and CDR2 from the germline V gene are MNHEY and SVGAGI. The CDR3 protein is CASSYSVSGSYNEQFF. The CDR3 DNA sequence: TGTGCCAGCAGTTACTCTGTTAGCGGGAGCTACAATGAGCAGTTCTTC.

The rearrangement uses TRBV5-1 and TRBJ2-3, with 11 nucleotides matching TRBD2. V was clipped by 3 bases and J by 0 bases; unmatched bases: 3. Germline CDR1 and CDR2: SGHRS and YFSETQ. This CDR3 comprises 16 residues. The CDR3 here is CASSWGLAASTDTQYF. The CDR3 region has the DNA TGCGCCAGCAGCTGGGGACTAGCGGCTAGCACAGATACGCAGTATTTT.

CDR3 bases: TGTGCCAGCAGTCTAGCCGGGACAGAGAACACTGAAGCTTTCTTT. Protein: CASSLAGTENTEAFF. This chain links TRBV2 with TRBJ1-1; 7 bases map to TRBD1. The V gene's germline CDR1 is SNHLY and CDR2 FYNNEI. This CDR3 comprises 15 residues. V gave up 5 bases and J gave up 1 base; unmatched junction bases: 7. Together with reference TRBV2 and TRBJ1-1, the CDR3 gives the full variable domain: EPEVTQTPSHQVTQMGQEVILRCVPISNHLYFYWYRQILGQKVEFLVSFYNNEISEKSEIFDDQFSVERPDGSNFTLKIRSTKLEDSAMYFCASSLAGTENTEAFFGQGTRLTVV.

This clone counts as medium-sized. The chain combines TRBV3-1 (or the pseudogene TRBV3-2) with TRBJ1-2; TRBD1 is a possible D gene (6 bases). CDR3 length: 12 amino acids. CDR1 is LGHDT and CDR2 is YNNKEL in the germline V gene (reference sequence). V lost 4 bases and J 10 bases, leaving 13 bases between the germline ends. The CDR3 DNA reads as TGTGCCAGCAGCCCTAGTACAGGGCTCTACACCTTC. As protein: CASSPSTGLYTF.

The chain carries TRBV6-6 and TRBJ1-5; no firm D call. V was cut by 2 bases and J by 3 bases, with 8 bases left in between. The V gene's germline CDR1 is MNHNY and CDR2 SVGAGI (reference sequence). The CDR3 runs to 14 residues. Here the CDR3 reads CASSYAGINQPQHF. Written as DNA, the CDR3 is TGTGCCAGCAGTTACGCGGGGATCAATCAGCCCCAGCATTTT.

This clone was seen just once. V usage is TRBV30 and J usage is TRBJ1-1, with TRBD1 matching 9 bases. This CDR3 has 13 residues. The germline gives CDR1 GTSNPN, CDR2 SVGIG (reference sequence). J was trimmed by 11 bases and V by 4 bases; bases with no gene match: 11. CDR3 sequence (DNA): TGTGCCTGGATCCGACAGGGGGTAGCTGGGGCTTTCTTT. Translating gives CAWIRQGVAGAFF.

The V call is TRBV11-2, the J call TRBJ1-3; D call uncertain. V lost 5 bases and J 4 bases, leaving 15 bases between the germline ends. The CDR3 length is 15 residues. Germline V gene sequence: CDR1 SGHAT, CDR2 FQNNGV. CDR3 sequence reads: CASSPGVSGGNTIYF. In nucleotides, the CDR3 is TGTGCCAGCAGCCCCGGCGTGTCGGGGGGAAACACCATATATTTT.

V and J are TRBV15 and TRBJ2-6, with a weak D call TRBD2 (5 bases). The ends were cut back, 0 bases at V and 0 bases at J, with 6 bases in the middle. From germline, CDR1 is LNHNV and CDR2 YYDKDF (reference sequence). The CDR3 has 16 amino acids. CDR3 in amino acids: CATSREDYSGANVLTF. CDR3 coding DNA: TGTGCCACCAGCAGAGAAGACTACTCTGGGGCCAACGTCCTGACTTTC. Looking up the rest from reference TRBV15 and TRBJ2-6 gives the full variable domain: DAMVIQNPRYQVTQFGKPVTLSCSQTLNHNVMYWYQQKSSQAPKLLFHYYDKDFNNEADTPDNFQSRRPNTSFCFLDIRSPGLGDTAMYLCATSREDYSGANVLTFGAGSRLTVL.